The 21 T cell receptor beta chains below come from one sample, sequenced in a study of human T cells and chemical hapten exposure. The time point here: healthy volunteer bleed at 2 weeks. Unfractionated whole blood yielded the extracted total RNA. TCRdb reanalysed the RACE reads using MiXCR and keeps one entry per CDR3 protein. This sample has 43,000 or so distinct CDR3 sequences, with around 4.1% found just once. Sequences were obtained from whole blood. The receptors were gathered from a female donor in good health. Some clones in this sample may be carry-over from other donors' samples.

This clonotype was seen a few times. V is TRBV20-1 and J is TRBJ2-3, with 9 nucleotides matching TRBD2. The CDR3 totals 15 residues. Germline-derived CDR1 and CDR2 are DFQATT and SNEGSKA (reference sequence). V lost 0 bases, J lost 4 bases, and 5 bases stayed unmatched. CDR3 loop: CSARDPRGGSDTQYF. The DNA for the CDR3 is TGCAGTGCTAGAGATCCGCGGGGGGGCTCAGATACGCAGTATTTT.

This clonotype was observed at least ten times. The CDR3: CASSSGRWVNTGELFF. The CDR3 nucleotides are TGTGCCAGCAGCTCCGGTCGTTGGGTTAACACCGGGGAGCTGTTTTTT. This chain links TRBV7-2 with TRBJ2-2, with D unclear. Germline values: CDR1 SGHTA, CDR2 FQGNSA. V was cut by 4 bases and J by 2 bases, with 14 bases left in between. The CDR3 length is 16 residues.

This clonotype was recorded many times. The chain links TRBV7-9 to TRBJ1-2; no reliable D call. Trimming removed 2 bases at V and 1 base at J, with 14 bases between. Germline values: CDR1 SEHNR, CDR2 FQNEAQ (reference sequence). This CDR3 contains 16 residues. CDR3: CASSLKWPTVNYGYTF. CDR3 DNA sequence: TGTGCCAGCAGCTTAAAGTGGCCCACCGTTAACTATGGCTACACCTTC.

The sample holds many counts of this clonotype. This chain uses TRBV2 with TRBJ1-1; D not resolved. V lost 6 bases, J lost 3 bases, and 11 bases lay in between. The CDR3 totals 13 residues. Per the germline V gene, CDR1 is SNHLY and CDR2 is FYNNEI. CDR3 bases: TGTGCCAGCAGCGAACAAGAAGACACTGAAGCTTTCTTT. It codes for CASSEQEDTEAFF. Complete variable domain (other parts from reference TRBV2 and TRBJ1-1): EPEVTQTPSHQVTQMGQEVILRCVPISNHLYFYWYRQILGQKVEFLVSFYNNEISEKSEIFDDQFSVERPDGSNFTLKIRSTKLEDSAMYFCASSEQEDTEAFFGQGTRLTVV.

This clonotype has at least ten counts. The chain uses TRBV12-3 or TRBV12-4 and TRBJ1-4; D gene uncertain. CDR3 size: 11 residues. V was clipped by 7 bases and J by 5 bases, with 5 bases between them. In DNA form, the CDR3 reads TGTGCCAGCATCTTCAATGAAAAACTGTTTTTT. Translating it yields CASIFNEKLFF.

In this sample, this clonotype turned up many times. The chain recombines TRBV12-3 or TRBV12-4 with TRBJ2-3; TRBD1 agrees at 11 bases. V trimming: 8 bases; J trimming: 4 bases; junction bases outside the gene matches: 11. This CDR3 comprises 16 residues. The DNA of the CDR3 is TGTGCCAGCCTTCCCCGGGACAGGGGGGCAGCAGATACGCAGTATTTT. Amino acid sequence: CASLPRDRGAADTQYF.

This clonotype was detected many times. The chain links TRBV29-1 to TRBJ2-7, with 10 bases identical to TRBD1. Per the germline V gene, CDR1 is SQVTM and CDR2 is ANQGSEA. V gave up 4 bases and J gave up 5 bases; unmatched junction bases: 8. This CDR3 region has 14 residues. The CDR3 spells CSVAGDRGLHEQYF. The CDR3 nucleotides read TGCAGCGTTGCCGGGGACAGGGGACTGCACGAGCAGTACTTC.

This clonotype came up many times. The chain links TRBV5-5 to TRBJ1-2; 12 bases match TRBD1. From germline, CDR1 is SGHKS and CDR2 YYEKEE (reference sequence). There are 16 residues in the CDR3. J gave up 6 bases and V 4 bases, and 10 bases lay outside the gene matches. This CDR3 is CASSRTGTGGAHGYTF. Written as DNA, the CDR3 is TGTGCCAGCAGCCGGACCGGGACAGGGGGCGCCCATGGCTACACCTTC. Looking up the rest from reference TRBV5-5 and TRBJ1-2 gives the full variable domain: DAGVTQSPTHLIKTRGQQVTLRCSPISGHKSVSWYQQVLGQGPQFIFQYYEKEERGRGNFPDRFSARQFPNYSSELNVNALLLGDSALYLCASSRTGTGGAHGYTFGSGTRLTVV.

This clonotype was observed many times. V usage is TRBV11-2 and J usage is TRBJ2-5, with 10 bases lining up with TRBD1. Germline assignment: CDR1 SGHAT and CDR2 FQNNGV. Trimming cost V 1 base and J 0 bases; bases outside gene matches: 8. This CDR3 has 18 residues. CDR3 in amino acids: CASSLGGQGPLYQETQYF. The CDR3 coding sequence is TGTGCCAGCAGCTTAGGGGGACAGGGGCCGCTATACCAAGAGACCCAGTACTTC.

This clonotype was counted at least ten times. The chain carries TRBV9 and TRBJ2-7, with 8 bases identical to TRBD1. The V gene end was trimmed by 2 bases and the J gene end by 4 bases; junction bases not matched to a gene: 5. CDR3 size: 14 residues. Per germline, CDR1 SGDLS and CDR2 YYNGEE. The CDR3 reads CASSVGQGQYEQYF. In DNA, the CDR3 is TGTGCCAGCAGCGTTGGACAGGGTCAGTACGAGCAGTACTTC.

This clonotype was counted at least ten times. CDR3 coding DNA: TGTGCCAGCAGCTTAGATCCTTGGCGGGGGGACGGCACAGATACGCAGTATTTT. Its protein product is CASSLDPWRGDGTDTQYF. The chain joins TRBV11-2 to TRBJ2-3, with TRBD2 matching 8 bases. Trimming cost V 0 bases and J 1 base; bases outside gene matches: 9. Germline assignment: CDR1 SGHAT and CDR2 FQNNGV. The length of the CDR3 is 18 residues. The full variable domain, with the rest looked up from reference TRBV11-2 and TRBJ2-3, is EAGVAQSPRYKIIEKRQSVAFWCNPISGHATLYWYQQILGQGPKLLIQFQNNGVVDDSQLPKDRFSAERLKGVDSTLKIQPAKLEDSAVYLCASSLDPWRGDGTDTQYFGPGTRLTVL.

This clonotype was observed at least ten times. The chain carries TRBV20-1 and TRBJ2-2, with D perhaps matching TRBD1 (6 bases). There are 16 residues in the CDR3. Trimming took 0 bases from V and 0 from J, leaving 11 bases between them. Germline lookup yields CDR1 DFQATT and CDR2 SNEGSKA (reference sequence). Here the CDR3 reads CSARDARQANTGELFF. The CDR3 DNA follows: TGCAGTGCTAGAGATGCCCGACAGGCGAACACCGGGGAGCTGTTTTTT.

This clonotype occurred many times. The rearrangement joins TRBV12-3 or TRBV12-4 to TRBJ2-3; the D gene is possibly TRBD2 (5 bases). V lost 5 bases to trimming and J lost 4 bases, with 13 bases between them. This CDR3 region has 14 residues. CDR3 residues: CASSLLDSSDTQYF. CDR3 sequence (DNA): TGTGCCAGCAGTCTATTGGACTCCTCAGATACGCAGTATTTT.

This clonotype was observed at least ten times. The V call is TRBV6-5, the J call TRBJ1-6; no definite D call. Germline assignment: CDR1 MNHEY and CDR2 SVGAGI. The CDR3 length is 14 residues. V lost 4 bases and J lost 0, with 4 bases in between. CDR3 DNA sequence: TGTGCCAGCAGTTCGCTCTCCTATAATTCACCCCTCCACTTT. It specifies CASSSLSYNSPLHF.

At least ten counts were recorded for this clonotype. The V call is TRBV7-9, the J call TRBJ1-4; 8 bases map to TRBD1. Trimming at V came to 5 bases and at J to 8 bases, leaving 13 bases not matched to a gene. CDR3 length equals 16 residues. Germline V gives CDR1 SEHNR, CDR2 FQNEAQ (reference sequence). The CDR3 spells CASSPNHRGSWEKLFF. In DNA form, the CDR3 reads TGTGCCAGCAGCCCCAATCACAGGGGGAGTTGGGAAAAACTGTTTTTT.

This clonotype was detected many times. The chain employs TRBV7-3 and TRBJ2-3, with 8 bases that match TRBD1. V dropped 5 bases and J dropped 2; count of bases not matched to a gene: 3. CDR3 length equals 14 residues. Germline loops: CDR1 SGHTA, CDR2 FQGTGA. CDR3 amino acids: CASSPDRATDTQYF. CDR3 DNA: TGTGCCAGCAGCCCGGACAGGGCCACAGATACGCAGTATTTT.

This clonotype showed up many times. V gene TRBV9 combines with J gene TRBJ2-1, with 11 bases lining up with TRBD1. The CDR3 spans 16 residues. J lost 6 bases, V lost 3 bases, and 8 bases had no gene match. Looked up from germline, CDR1 is SGDLS and CDR2 is YYNGEE. The CDR3 DNA reads TGTGCCAGCAGCGCCCCCATCGGGACAGGGGGCAATGAGCAGTTCTTC. Translated: CASSAPIGTGGNEQFF.

This clonotype was recorded at least ten times. This CDR3 reads CASSEWRGDQETQYF. The CDR3 bases are TGTGCCAGCAGTGAGTGGCGGGGGGACCAAGAGACCCAGTACTTC. The V call is TRBV2, the J call TRBJ2-5; 8 bases match TRBD2. The CDR3 totals 15 residues. The germline CDR1 and CDR2 sequences are SNHLY and FYNNEI. Germline trimming cut 3 bases from V and 0 bases from J; bases unmatched to any gene: 3.

This clonotype was seen at least ten times. J is TRBJ2-1 and V is TRBV11-2; no firm D call. V was cut by 4 bases and J by 6 bases, with 13 bases left in between. This CDR3 has 14 amino acids. Germline CDR1 reads SGHAT; CDR2 reads FQNNGV. The CDR3 sequence: CASSSVRALNEQFF. In nucleotides, the CDR3 is TGTGCCAGCAGCTCCGTCCGGGCCCTCAATGAGCAGTTCTTC.

This clonotype was recorded at least ten times. This chain uses TRBV7-8 with TRBJ1-4; 7 nucleotides agree with TRBD1. V was pared by 0 bases and J by 5 bases, with 6 bases of the junction left unmatched. The CDR3 has 16 residues. Germline CDR1 and CDR2: SGHVS and FQNEAQ. CDR3 amino acids: CASSLARAGGNEKLFF. CDR3 in DNA: TGTGCCAGCAGCTTAGCTCGGGCAGGGGGGAATGAAAAACTGTTTTTT.

This clonotype has at least ten counts. V gene TRBV20-1 combines with J gene TRBJ2-7; 7 bases agree with TRBD2. The CDR3 is made up of 14 amino acids. J lost 0 bases, V lost 6 bases, and 8 bases had no gene match. The germline V gene encodes CDR1 DFQATT and CDR2 SNEGSKA (reference sequence). CDR3 in DNA: TGCAGTGCCCGTGGGCGGGGGACCTCCTACGAGCAGTACTTC. The encoded protein is CSARGRGTSYEQYF.